This is a list of T cell receptor beta chains from one sample in a study of cytomegalovirus exposure and HLA in healthy donors. Here immunoSEQ multiplex PCR was the method, and the copy in TCRdb shows in-frame clones only, minus some. The table has about 200,000 clones, approximately 85% seen once. The sequencing sample was made of PBMCs. The receptors were gathered from a middle-aged woman in good health and CMV-seronegative. The CDR3 runs from the conserved cysteine through the conserved F or W. Fields, in order: V gene, J gene, clone size, D gene, CDR3 DNA, CDR3 protein. D genes are given only for firm matches. A row's size may be missing; if present it is once, few, many or a size class.

V gene: TRBV7-9
J gene: TRBJ1-5
clone size: once
D gene: -
CDR3 DNA: TGTGCCAGCAGCTTTACCCCGGGGCCCCAGCATTTT
CDR3 protein: CASSFTPGPQHF

V gene: TRBV9
J gene: TRBJ2-5
clone size: -
D gene: TRBD2
CDR3 DNA: TGTGCCAGCAGCCCCGGGACTAGCTCAAAGGAGACCCAGTACTTC
CDR3 protein: CASSPGTSSKETQYF

V gene: TRBV9
J gene: TRBJ1-1
clone size: -
D gene: -
CDR3 DNA: TGTGCCAGCAGCGTAGCCAGGGAGAACACTGAAGCTTTCTTT
CDR3 protein: CASSVARENTEAFF

V gene: TRBV27
J gene: TRBJ2-5
clone size: -
D gene: -
CDR3 DNA: TGTGCCAGCAGTTTATACCCGGACTGGGGAGAGACCCAGTACTTC
CDR3 protein: CASSLYPDWGETQYF

V gene: TRBV27
J gene: TRBJ1-1
clone size: once
D gene: -
CDR3 DNA: TGTGCCAGCAGTGCCGCGGACGGGGTAGCGAACACTGAAGCTTTCTTT
CDR3 protein: CASSAADGVANTEAFF

V gene: TRBV10-3
J gene: TRBJ2-5
clone size: -
D gene: TRBD1
CDR3 DNA: TGTGCCATCAGCACAGGGGGACGAGAGACCCAGTACTTC
CDR3 protein: CAISTGGRETQYF

V gene: TRBV18
J gene: TRBJ2-2
clone size: -
D gene: -
CDR3 DNA: TGTGCCAGCTCTCCTCAGGGCAACTCGAACACCGGGGAGCTGTTTTTT
CDR3 protein: CASSPQGNSNTGELFF

V gene: TRBV29-1
J gene: TRBJ1-4
clone size: -
D gene: -
CDR3 DNA: TGCAGCGCCTGGCAGGGTTCTAATGAAAAACTGTTTTTT
CDR3 protein: CSAWQGSNEKLFF

V gene: TRBV29-1
J gene: TRBJ2-1
clone size: few
D gene: -
CDR3 DNA: TGCAGCGCTAGGGAGACTTTCTACAATGAGCAGTTCTTC
CDR3 protein: CSARETFYNEQFF

V gene: TRBV4-1
J gene: TRBJ2-1
clone size: -
D gene: -
CDR3 DNA: TGCGCCAGCAGCCAAGATAAACGAGGTGGCTCCTACAATGAGCAGTTCTTC
CDR3 protein: CASSQDKRGGSYNEQFF

V gene: TRBV11-2
J gene: TRBJ2-1
clone size: -
D gene: -
CDR3 DNA: TGTGCCAGCAGCTTGGTGGGAGAGGGCAATGAGCAGTTCTTC
CDR3 protein: CASSLVGEGNEQFF

V gene: TRBV30
J gene: TRBJ1-5
clone size: -
D gene: -
CDR3 DNA: TGTGCCTGGAGTGCCACCGGGTTGGGGCCCCAGCATTTT
CDR3 protein: CAWSATGLGPQHF

V gene: TRBV7-9
J gene: TRBJ1-2
clone size: -
D gene: TRBD1
CDR3 DNA: TGTTCCAGCAGCGGGGACAGGGGGCGCGATGGCTACACCTTC
CDR3 protein: CSSSGDRGRDGYTF

V gene: TRBV28
J gene: TRBJ2-7
clone size: -
D gene: TRBD2
CDR3 DNA: TGTGCCAGCAGTTCGGGGGGAGGCCCCTACGAGCAGTACTTC
CDR3 protein: CASSSGGGPYEQYF

V gene: TRBV7-9
J gene: TRBJ1-1
clone size: -
D gene: -
CDR3 DNA: TGTTCCAGCAGTTTAGTGGGGGGGGACACTGAAGCTTTCTTT
CDR3 protein: CSSSLVGGDTEAFF

V gene: TRBV28
J gene: TRBJ1-5
clone size: -
D gene: TRBD1
CDR3 DNA: TGTGCCAGCAGTTTACAGGACAGGGGGCTAGGACAGCCCCAGCATTTT
CDR3 protein: CASSLQDRGLGQPQHF

V gene: TRBV11-3
J gene: TRBJ2-1
clone size: -
D gene: TRBD2
CDR3 DNA: TGTGCCAGCAGCTCGGGACTAGCGGGAGTCCATGAGCAGTTCTTC
CDR3 protein: CASSSGLAGVHEQFF